The T cell receptor beta chain under discussion was sequenced for a study of cytomegalovirus exposure and HLA in healthy donors. Turning to this clone: What it recognizes is unknown.

General study findings and limits: Rare TCR sequences dominated, though some public TCRs recurred in many donors. Within an earlier analysis, most TCR beta V segments proved productive either about 87% or about 30% of the time.

In the PCR, 60 Vbeta and 13 Jbeta primers were used. Clones were read by immunoSEQ multiplex PCR, and TCRdb kept only the in-frame ones, dropping some. The sample comprises some 100,000 clones, roughly 78% of which are singletons, and roughly 4.5% rests with the top ten. Per the germline V gene, CDR1 is MGHDK and CDR2 is SYGVNS. The V and J ends lost 3 bases and 6 bases respectively, with 15 bases between them. The CDR3 runs to 14 residues. The sample consisted of PBMCs. The sequence was obtained from a middle-aged woman in good health and CMV-seropositive. This chain links TRBV25-1 with TRBJ2-7, with a weak D call TRBD1 (5 bases). CDR3 region: CASSDQGFNLEQYF. The CDR3 bases are TGTGCCAGCAGTGACCAGGGCTTTAATCTCGAGCAGTACTTC.